These T cell receptor beta chains were read from a single sample in a study of OX40 agonist ivuxolimab in advanced cancers. Some clones are missing from TCRdb's copy, which holds only in-frame ones; the method was immunoSEQ multiplex PCR. Of fewer than 90,000 clones in the sample, around nine tenths were seen once. The sequences come from CD4+ or CD8+ T cells sorted from blood, collected in a trial of the OX40 agonist ivuxolimab. These receptor sequences come from an adult with an advanced solid tumor such as melanoma, head and neck, liver or kidney cancer. CDR3s include the opening cysteine and the closing phenylalanine or tryptophan. A D gene is named only where the DNA matches it firmly. Clone sizes are given selectively: once, few, many, or a class where the clone is expanded.

J	V	size	length	D	CDR3
TRBJ2-4	TRBV21-1	.	15	.	CASSKKGRDGNIQYF
TRBJ2-2	TRBV4-1	few	18	.	CASSQDSGAGGYSGELFF
TRBJ1-6	TRBV5-4	.	14	.	CASSDGQRNSPLHF
TRBJ1-1	TRBV27	.	17	.	CASSVISAGLGNTEAFF
TRBJ2-1	TRBV18	.	16	TRBD2	CASSPPSGGANDEQFF
TRBJ2-1	TRBV18	.	16	TRBD2	CASSPPRTSGYNEQFF
TRBJ2-5	TRBV9	.	13	.	CASSASPGETQYF
TRBJ1-3	TRBV18	.	13	.	CASKQGSGNTIYF
TRBJ1-6	TRBV10-2	.	17	.	CASSESKGWMSISPLHF
TRBJ2-3	TRBV5-4	.	13	TRBD1	CASSVRQGDTQYF
TRBJ2-1	TRBV4-1	.	17	TRBD2	CASSQRTSGAYYNEQFF
TRBJ1-1	TRBV6-1	.	15	TRBD1	CASSDVPDRGQAAFF
TRBJ2-1	TRBV19	.	12	.	CASSIRGHEQFF
TRBJ2-7	TRBV2	.	14	.	CASSVQQGSYEQYF
TRBJ1-3	TRBV10-1	.	15	.	CASSESLGSGNTIYF
TRBJ1-5	TRBV5-6	.	16	.	CASSSEGGRSNQPQHF
TRBJ1-1	TRBV5-4	.	14	.	CASSRGGDGTEAFF
TRBJ1-1	TRBV10-3	few	13	.	CAGSDVRNTEAFF
TRBJ2-5	TRBV15	.	18	TRBD2	CATSRAGTSGYNRETQYF
TRBJ1-2	TRBV5-1	.	14	.	CASSLPGNNYGYTF
TRBJ2-5	TRBV9	.	18	TRBD2	CASSAGTTSGGAGETQYF
TRBJ2-5	TRBV5-1	.	15	.	CASRPGALLVETQYF
TRBJ2-6	TRBV5-6	.	18	.	CASSLVGGGPSGANVLTF
TRBJ2-3	TRBV5-4	once	13	.	CASKGGGPDTQYF
TRBJ2-1	TRBV6-1	.	13	TRBD2	CASIRGGVGEQFF
TRBJ2-5	TRBV27	.	14	.	CASSFSDRRETQYF
TRBJ1-1	TRBV5-5	.	18	.	CASSLADRVSGMNTEAFF
TRBJ1-4	TRBV5-1	.	13	.	CASSLDSREKLFF
TRBJ1-2	TRBV19	.	14	.	CASSTSSGTYGYTF
TRBJ2-1	TRBV5-8	.	15	TRBD2	CASSFFGRGDNEQFF
TRBJ1-2	TRBV10-3	few	15	.	CAIRIDGQARGGYTF
TRBJ1-5	TRBV27	.	14	.	CASSPGTGNQPQHF
TRBJ2-4	TRBV10-3	.	16	TRBD1	CAISEQDRAFKNIQYF
TRBJ1-1	TRBV20-1	.	10	.	CSASRNEAFF
TRBJ2-3	TRBV10-3	.	15	TRBD1	CAISTRDRSTDTQYF
TRBJ1-2	TRBV30	.	13	.	CAWSVRRAGHYTF
TRBJ2-2	TRBV19	.	13	.	CASSIGNTGELFF
TRBJ1-6	TRBV6-4	once	15	TRBD1	CASSLSGTDNSPLHF
TRBJ1-2	TRBV5-4	.	15	TRBD1	CASTYTGGGDYGYTF
TRBJ2-1	TRBV7-8	.	15	.	CASRGRRGQPSEQFF
TRBJ2-1	TRBV5-1	.	15	TRBD2	CASSPQWGGNNEQFF
TRBJ1-3	TRBV7-9	.	15	.	CASSLARGGGNTIYF
TRBJ2-1	TRBV7-2	.	11	.	CASSLIYEQFF
TRBJ1-1	TRBV6-1	few	14	.	CASKEDGQNTEAFF
TRBJ1-2	TRBV30	.	12	.	CAWNPHPYGYTF
TRBJ1-1	TRBV5-6	.	13	.	CASSLMRTTEAFF
TRBJ1-1	TRBV18	.	14	.	CASSPGLTNAEAFF